This T cell receptor (beta chain) comes out of a study of shared clonotypes between healthy human individuals. As for this clone: What it binds is not known.

Adults of Caucasian background living in Nashville, Tennessee made up all donors. General observations from the study: Clonotypes shared by all four donors outscored non-shared clonotypes in generation probability.

Researchers divided each subset's genomic DNA evenly across several immunoSEQ plates. Sequencing was performed with immunoSEQ multiplex PCR; in TCRdb, only in-frame clones are kept and a portion is missing. The sample holds hundreds of thousands of clones, roughly 97% seen once. The CDR3 runs 16 residues. Germline lookup yields CDR1 MGHRA and CDR2 YSYEKL. Trimming cost V 2 bases and J 1 base, with 15 bases left between them. Sequencing input: naive CD4+ T cells sorted from blood. Subset denoted: CD45RA+ positively selected. The J gene is TRBJ2-7, the V gene TRBV4-1; a weak D match, TRBD2 (6 bases). This sequence was found in a woman in her 30s in good health. The CDR3 here is CASSQILGTGSYEQYF. The DNA of the CDR3 is TGCGCCAGCAGCCAAATACTCGGGACTGGATCCTACGAGCAGTACTTC.